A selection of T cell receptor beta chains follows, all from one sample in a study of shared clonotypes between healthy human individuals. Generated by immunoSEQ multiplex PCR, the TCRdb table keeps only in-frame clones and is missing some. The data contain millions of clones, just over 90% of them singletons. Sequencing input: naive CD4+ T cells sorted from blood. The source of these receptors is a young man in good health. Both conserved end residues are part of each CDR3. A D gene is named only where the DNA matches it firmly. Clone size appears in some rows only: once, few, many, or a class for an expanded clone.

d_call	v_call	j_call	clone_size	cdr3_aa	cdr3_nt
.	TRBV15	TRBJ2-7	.	CATSRDLRGEQYF	TGTGCCACCAGCAGAGATCTTCGGGGCGAGCAGTACTTC
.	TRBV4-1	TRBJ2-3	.	CASSLDHGQGSTDTQYF	TGCGCCAGCAGCCTCGACCACGGGCAGGGGAGCACAGATACGCAGTATTTT
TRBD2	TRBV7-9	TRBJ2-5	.	CASSPQGGHQETQYF	TGTGCCAGCAGCCCCCAGGGAGGGCATCAAGAGACCCAGTACTTC
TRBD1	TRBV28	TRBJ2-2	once	CASRRRGQGVTGELFF	TGTGCCAGCAGAAGGCGGGGACAGGGAGTCACCGGGGAGCTGTTTTTT
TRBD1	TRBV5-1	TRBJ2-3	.	CASSPLGTGGIGTQYF	TGCGCCAGCAGCCCGCTTGGTACAGGGGGTATCGGTACGCAGTATTTT
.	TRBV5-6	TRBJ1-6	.	CASSPLETVGNSPLHF	TGTGCCAGCAGCCCCCTGGAAACAGTGGGGAATTCACCCCTCCACTTT
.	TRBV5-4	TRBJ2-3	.	CASTNGTPSRATDTQYF	TGTGCCAGCACCAACGGGACACCCTCCAGAGCCACAGATACGCAGTATTTT
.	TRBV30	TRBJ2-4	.	CAWGFTGSDIQYF	TGTGCCTGGGGCTTCACAGGGTCGGACATTCAGTACTTC
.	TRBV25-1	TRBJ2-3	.	CASSTRSSTDTQYF	TGTGCCAGCAGTACTCGTTCTAGCACAGATACGCAGTATTTT
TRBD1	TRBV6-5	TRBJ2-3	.	CASSLRDRVTDTQYF	TGTGCCAGCAGTCTCCGGGACAGAGTCACAGATACGCAGTATTTT
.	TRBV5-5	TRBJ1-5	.	CASSFSGGYSNQPQHF	TGTGCCAGCAGCTTTTCAGGCGGATATAGCAATCAGCCCCAGCATTTT
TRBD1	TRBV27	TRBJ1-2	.	CASSPWTGGGYTF	TGTGCCAGCAGCCCCTGGACAGGGGGTGGCTACACCTTC
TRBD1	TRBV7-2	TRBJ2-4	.	CASSPAGGGGRGYIQYF	TGTGCCAGCAGCCCCGCAGGGGGTGGAGGCCGTGGGTACATTCAGTACTTC
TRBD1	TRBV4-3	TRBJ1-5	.	CASSQTAGTVIQSQHF	TGCGCCAGCAGCCAAACCGCCGGGACAGTCATTCAGTCCCAGCATTTT
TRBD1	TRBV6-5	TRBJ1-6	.	CASTVGQYNSPLHF	TGTGCCAGCACCGTGGGACAGTATAATTCACCCCTCCACTTT
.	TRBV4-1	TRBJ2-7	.	CASSRTPDGSYEQYF	TGCGCCAGCAGCCGAACCCCCGACGGCTCCTACGAGCAGTACTTC
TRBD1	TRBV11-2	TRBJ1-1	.	CASSRDRGNTEAFF	TGTGCCAGCAGCCGGGACAGGGGGAACACTGAAGCTTTCTTT
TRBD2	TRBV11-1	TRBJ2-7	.	CASRSLAERRYEQYF	TGTGCCAGCAGGAGTCTAGCGGAAAGACGCTACGAGCAGTACTTC
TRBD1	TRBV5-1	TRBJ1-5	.	CASSLGQGAHQPQHF	TGCGCCAGCAGCCTGGGACAGGGGGCACATCAGCCCCAGCATTTT
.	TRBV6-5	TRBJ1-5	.	CASRFSNQPQHF	TGTGCCAGCAGATTTTCCAATCAGCCCCAGCATTTT
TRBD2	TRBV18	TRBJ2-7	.	CASSAGGEQYF	TGTGCCAGCTCAGCGGGAGGCGAGCAGTACTTC
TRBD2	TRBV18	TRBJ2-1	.	CASSQGLAGGRDEQFF	TGTGCCAGCTCACAGGGACTAGCGGGAGGCAGGGATGAGCAGTTCTTC
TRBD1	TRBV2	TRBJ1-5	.	CASSGTGGSGNQPQHF	TGTGCCAGCAGCGGGACAGGTGGTTCCGGCAATCAGCCCCAGCATTTT
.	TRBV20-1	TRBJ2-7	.	CSAAARDEQYF	TGCAGTGCTGCGGCTAGGGACGAGCAGTACTTC
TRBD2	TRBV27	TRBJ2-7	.	CASSFGRGDLEQYF	TGTGCCAGCAGTTTTGGCCGGGGGGATCTCGAGCAGTACTTC
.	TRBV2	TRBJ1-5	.	CATAIGGEGQPQHF	TGTGCCACCGCAATTGGGGGCGAGGGTCAGCCCCAGCATTTT
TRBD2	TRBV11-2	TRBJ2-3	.	CASSLALAGAKDTQYF	TGTGCCAGCAGCTTAGCCCTAGCGGGAGCTAAGGATACGCAGTATTTT
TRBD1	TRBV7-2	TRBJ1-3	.	CASGTGGSGNTIYF	TGTGCCAGCGGGACAGGGGGCTCTGGAAACACCATATATTTT
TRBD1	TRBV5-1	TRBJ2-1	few	CASSLPTGGQMNEQFF	TGCGCCAGCAGCTTACCAACAGGGGGACAGATGAATGAGCAGTTCTTC
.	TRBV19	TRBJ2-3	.	CASSGGGIYTDTQYF	TGTGCCAGTAGCGGGGGAGGCATATACACAGATACGCAGTATTTT
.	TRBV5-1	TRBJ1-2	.	CASRGGPEANYGYTF	TGCGCCAGCAGGGGGGGCCCTGAAGCTAACTATGGCTACACCTTC
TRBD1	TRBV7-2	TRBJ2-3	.	CASSLWTGGDTQYF	TGTGCCAGCAGCCTATGGACAGGGGGGGATACGCAGTATTTT
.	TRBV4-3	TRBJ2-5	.	CASSQDLPGWTETQYF	TGCGCCAGCAGCCAAGATTTACCAGGCTGGACAGAGACCCAGTACTTC
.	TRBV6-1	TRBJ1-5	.	CASSVGQSNQPQHF	TGTGCCAGCAGTGTTGGACAGAGCAATCAGCCCCAGCATTTT
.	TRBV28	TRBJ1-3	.	CASSVGPSFWTGNTIYF	TGTGCCAGCAGTGTAGGGCCCTCTTTCTGGACTGGAAACACCATATATTTT
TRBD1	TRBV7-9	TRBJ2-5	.	CASSPQGGLETQYF	TGTGCCAGCAGCCCCCAAGGGGGCTTAGAGACCCAGTACTTC
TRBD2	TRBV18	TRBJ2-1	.	CASSPGSQAGGPGTEQFF	TGTGCCAGCTCACCCGGGTCTCAAGCGGGGGGGCCTGGGACTGAGCAGTTCTTC
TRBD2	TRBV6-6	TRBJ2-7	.	CASSIRGESYEQYF	TGTGCCAGCAGTATACGGGGGGAGAGCTACGAGCAGTACTTC
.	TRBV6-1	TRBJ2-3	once	CASTPGDSTDTQYF	TGTGCCAGCACCCCAGGGGATAGCACAGATACGCAGTATTTT
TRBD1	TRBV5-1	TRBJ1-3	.	CASSQDRGPGNTIYF	TGCGCCAGCAGCCAGGACAGGGGGCCCGGAAACACCATATATTTT
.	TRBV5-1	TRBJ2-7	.	CASSLAGREGEQYF	TGCGCCAGCAGCTTGGCTGGCAGGGAAGGCGAGCAGTACTTC
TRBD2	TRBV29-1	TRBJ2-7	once	CSAGPGGSYEQYF	TGCAGCGCGGGCCCGGGAGGGTCCTACGAGCAGTACTTC
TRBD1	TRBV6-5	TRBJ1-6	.	CASSSNDRGNSPLHF	TGTGCCAGCAGTTCCAATGACAGGGGAAATTCACCCCTCCACTTT
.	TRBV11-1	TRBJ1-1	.	CASSYGTRNTEAFF	TGTGCCAGCAGCTACGGGACAAGGAACACTGAAGCTTTCTTT
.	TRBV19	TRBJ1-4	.	CASADGGEKLFF	TGTGCCAGTGCGGATGGGGGTGAAAAACTGTTTTTT
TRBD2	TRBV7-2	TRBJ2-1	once	CASRHPGRASNEQFF	TGTGCCAGCCGTCATCCGGGGAGGGCGAGCAATGAGCAGTTCTTC
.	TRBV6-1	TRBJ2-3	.	CASSFVRDTQYF	TGTGCCAGCAGTTTTGTTAGGGATACGCAGTATTTT
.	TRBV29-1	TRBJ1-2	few	CSVRGGKGYTF	TGCAGCGTGCGAGGGGGTAAAGGCTACACCTTC
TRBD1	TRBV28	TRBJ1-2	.	CASRDRAPNYGYTF	TGTGCCAGCAGGGACAGGGCCCCTAACTATGGCTACACCTTC
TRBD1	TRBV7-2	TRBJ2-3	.	CASSLAGQGVDTQYF	TGTGCCAGCAGCCTAGCGGGACAGGGGGTTGATACGCAGTATTTT
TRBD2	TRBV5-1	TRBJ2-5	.	CASSPGGAGAEETQYF	TGCGCCAGCAGCCCGGGTGGGGCGGGAGCCGAAGAGACCCAGTACTTC
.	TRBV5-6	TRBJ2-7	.	CASSSLGEYEQYF	TGTGCCAGCAGCTCGTTGGGGGAGTACGAGCAGTACTTC
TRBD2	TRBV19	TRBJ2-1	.	CASSILGTRPNNEQFF	TGTGCCAGTAGTATTCTAGGGACTAGGCCCAACAATGAGCAGTTCTTC
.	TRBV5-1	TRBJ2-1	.	CASSLDGTIGQFF	TGCGCCAGCAGCTTGGACGGAACTATCGGACAGTTCTTC
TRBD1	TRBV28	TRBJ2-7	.	CASSITGTGFNEQYF	TGTGCCAGCTCAATAACCGGGACAGGTTTCAACGAGCAGTACTTC
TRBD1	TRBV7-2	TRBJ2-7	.	CASSSTGVTSYEQYF	TGTGCCAGCAGCTCTACAGGGGTGACCTCCTACGAGCAGTACTTC
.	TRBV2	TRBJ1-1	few	CASKPARNTEAFF	TGTGCCAGCAAGCCAGCGCGGAACACTGAAGCTTTCTTT
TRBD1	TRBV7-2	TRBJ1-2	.	CASSRDRENGYTF	TGTGCCAGCAGCCGCGACAGGGAAAATGGCTACACCTTC
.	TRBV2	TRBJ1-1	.	CASSEFASNTEAFF	TGTGCCAGCAGTGAATTTGCGTCGAACACTGAAGCTTTCTTT
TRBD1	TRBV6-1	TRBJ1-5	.	CASRRQGSMHF	TGTGCCAGCAGGCGACAGGGGTCGATGCATTTT